The 9 T cell receptor beta chains below all came from one sample that was sequenced in a study of OX40 agonist ivuxolimab in advanced cancers. Measured with immunoSEQ multiplex PCR; TCRdb has only the in-frame clones, and not every one. Of fewer than 75,000 clones listed, 75% to 85% are singletons. Sequencing used CD4+ or CD8+ T cells sorted from blood, obtained in a trial of the OX40 agonist ivuxolimab. The receptors were gathered from an adult with an advanced solid tumor such as melanoma, head and neck, liver or kidney cancer.

The CDR3 DNA follows: TGTGCCAGTAGTATAGGCCAGGGGGCATACGAGCAGTACTTC. This sequence encodes CASSIGQGAYEQYF. The J gene is TRBJ2-7, the V gene TRBV19; 8 bases are shared with TRBD1. Germline V gene data show CDR1 as LNHDA and CDR2 as SQIVND (reference sequence). V gave up 1 base and J gave up 4 bases; unmatched junction bases: 3. The CDR3 length is 14 residues.

This clone appeared a single time. This sequence joins TRBV9 and TRBJ1-4, with 10 bases identical to TRBD1. Germline lookup yields CDR1 SGDLS and CDR2 YYNGEE. The trim removed 0 bases at V and 7 bases at J, leaving 3 bases unmatched. The CDR3 contains 15 residues. The CDR3: CASSVGGQGIEKLFF. For the CDR3, the DNA is TGTGCCAGCAGCGTAGGGGGACAGGGGATTGAAAAACTGTTTTTT.

This sequence joins TRBV7-2 and TRBJ2-2, with a weak D call TRBD1 (5 bases). V was pared by 9 bases and J by 4 bases, with 21 bases between. The germline V gene encodes CDR1 SGHTA and CDR2 FQGNSA. The CDR3 is made up of 16 amino acids. CDR3 DNA: TGTGCCAGTGCGAGTGGGGCAGGGTATATCACCGGGGAGCTGTTTTTT. Translated, it gives CASASGAGYITGELFF.

V gene TRBV4-3 combines with J gene TRBJ2-5; D is unclear. This CDR3 spans 15 amino acids. V lost 0 bases and J 7 bases, leaving 15 bases between the germline ends. Germline V gene sequence: CDR1 LGHNA, CDR2 YSLEER. As DNA, the CDR3 is TGCGCCAGCAGCCAAGATTTAAGGACGGACGTGACCCAGTACTTC. The encoded protein is CASSQDLRTDVTQYF.

The V and J genes are TRBV5-1 and TRBJ1-2; D gene ambiguous. Trimming removed 4 bases from V and 6 bases from J, with 13 bases in between. The germline V gene has CDR1 SGHRS and CDR2 YFSETQ. This CDR3 has 13 residues. The chain's CDR3 is CASSTRPVDGYTF. CDR3 in DNA: TGCGCCAGCAGCACCCGTCCGGTTGATGGCTACACCTTC.

V and J are TRBV5-1 and TRBJ2-1; TRBD1 might be the D (6 bases). V lost 2 bases to trimming and J lost 9 bases, with 9 bases between them. Germline CDR1 is SGHRS and CDR2 is YFSETQ. The CDR3 length is 12 residues. In nucleotides, the CDR3 is TGCGCCAGCAGCTTCCAGGGGAGTGAGCAGTTCTTC. Its protein is CASSFQGSEQFF.

J is TRBJ2-3 and V is TRBV10-3, with 7 bases aligning to TRBD2. This CDR3 is 12 amino acids long. J was trimmed by 5 bases and V by 8 bases; bases with no gene match: 4. Germline assignment: CDR1 ENHRY and CDR2 SYGVKD. CDR3 amino acids: CAIGGEIDTQYF. The CDR3 bases are TGTGCCATCGGGGGGGAAATAGATACGCAGTATTTT.

This rearrangement joins TRBV19 to TRBJ2-3, with D possibly matching TRBD2 (6 bases). CDR1 is LNHDA and CDR2 is SQIVND in the germline V gene (reference sequence). V shed 4 bases and J shed 1 base, with 6 bases lying between them. The CDR3 contains 13 residues. For the CDR3, the DNA is TGTGCCAGTAGTACGGGGGGCACAGATACGCAGTATTTT. Protein product: CASSTGGTDTQYF.

This sequence joins TRBV25-1 and TRBJ2-2; D is possibly TRBD1 (5 bases). V shed 4 bases and J shed 4 bases, with 16 bases lying between them. The CDR3 covers 16 residues. Germline CDR1 is MGHDK and CDR2 is SYGVNS. The CDR3: CASSGQGGAATGELFF. The CDR3 DNA follows: TGTGCCAGCAGTGGCCAGGGTGGGGCGGCCACCGGGGAGCTGTTTTTT.